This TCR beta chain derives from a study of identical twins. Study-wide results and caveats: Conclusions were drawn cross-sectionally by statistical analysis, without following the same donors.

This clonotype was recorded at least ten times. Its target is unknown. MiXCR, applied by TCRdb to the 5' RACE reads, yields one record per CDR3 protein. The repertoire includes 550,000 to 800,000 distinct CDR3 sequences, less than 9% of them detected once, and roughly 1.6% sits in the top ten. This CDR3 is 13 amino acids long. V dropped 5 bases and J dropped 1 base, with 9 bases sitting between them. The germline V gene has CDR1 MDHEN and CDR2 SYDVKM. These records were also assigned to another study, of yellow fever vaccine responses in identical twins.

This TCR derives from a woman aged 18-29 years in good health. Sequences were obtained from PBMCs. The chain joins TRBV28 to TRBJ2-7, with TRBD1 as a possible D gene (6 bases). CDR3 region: CASSGGQSYEQYV. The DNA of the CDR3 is TGTGCCAGCAGTGGCGGACAGTCCTACGAGCAGTACGTC.